This TCR beta chain is from a study of Ad26.COV2.S vaccination and SARS-CoV-2 variants. CDR1 and CDR2 (germline): SGHRS, YFSETQ. The length of the CDR3 is 15 residues. J lost 4 bases, V lost 7 bases, and 10 bases had no gene match. Sequencing was performed with immunoSEQ multiplex PCR; in TCRdb, only in-frame clones are kept and a portion is missing. Here the sample spans just over 350,000 clones, around 90% being singletons. The sample consisted of peripheral blood, taken after recovery from COVID-19. This chain joins TRBV5-1 and TRBJ2-3, with 9 nucleotides matching TRBD1. This clonotype originated in a human donor who had recovered from COVID-19. CDR3 loop: CASHSDRGGADTQYF. The CDR3 nucleotides are TGCGCCAGCCACTCGGACAGGGGCGGCGCAGATACGCAGTATTTT.